This T cell receptor (beta chain) derives from a study of blood T cells in healthy people across ages. The study, taken as a whole, reports: Possibly, changes in expanded clonotypes were confounded because donor CMV status was unknown. A strong correlation was found between TCR beta diversity and the percentage of naive T cells.

Sample-barcoded 5' priming and a J-beta primer mix drove a second PCR of about 6 to 12 cycles. One entry per CDR3 protein results from TCRdb running MiXCR on the 5' RACE reads. The sample consists of 1.8 million or so distinct CDR3 sequences, roughly two fifths of them appearing once. From germline, CDR1 is KGHDR and CDR2 SFDVKD. The length of the CDR3 is 16 residues. As concerns this clonotype: Its antigen is unidentified.

The TCR sequence derives from a human donor in good health. The chain carries TRBV24-1 and TRBJ2-4; TRBD2 aligns across 13 bases. The J call may be in error: the DNA end matches TRBJ2-7 better. Material: blood. This CDR3 reads CATSGETSGGNYEQYF. In nucleotides, the CDR3 is TGTGCCACCAGTGGGGAGACTAGCGGGGGGAACTACGAGCAGTACTTC.